A selection of T cell receptor beta chains follows, all from one sample in a study of blood T cell repertoires in COVID-19. The protocol was immunoSEQ multiplex PCR, while the TCRdb copy is restricted to in-frame clones and leaves out a portion. This table has 250,000 to 400,000 clones, 70% to 90% appearing once. The sample was peripheral blood. The receptor set was obtained from a woman in her 30s with COVID-19, enrolled during active disease. The CDR3 runs from the conserved cysteine through the conserved F or W. A D gene is named only where the DNA matches it firmly. Clone size appears in some rows only: once, few, many, or a class for an expanded clone.

d_call j_call v_call clone_size cdr3_aa cdr3_nt
TRBD1 TRBJ1-3 TRBV5-1 . CASSSGQGNTIYF TGCGCCAGCAGCTCGGGACAGGGAAACACCATATATTTT
TRBD1 TRBJ1-1 TRBV7-8 . CASSRRTGPNTEAFF TGTGCCAGCAGCCGACGGACAGGGCCTAACACTGAAGCTTTCTTT
. TRBJ1-6 TRBV10-3 . CAISESTGSPLHF TGTGCCATCAGTGAGTCAACGGGTTCACCCCTCCACTTT
. TRBJ1-6 TRBV10-2 . CASSEQGPGGSPLHF TGCGCCAGCAGTGAACAGGGCCCTGGCGGTTCACCCCTCCACTTT
TRBD2 TRBJ2-1 TRBV2 once CASRVRTSGGNEQFF TGTGCCAGTAGAGTTAGGACTAGCGGGGGTAATGAGCAGTTCTTC
. TRBJ1-1 TRBV13 . CASSRGHLNTEAFF TGTGCCAGCAGTCGAGGACATTTGAACACTGAAGCTTTCTTT
. TRBJ2-2 TRBV5-1 . CASSLSRGTTGELFF TGCGCCAGCAGCTTGAGCAGGGGAACCACCGGGGAGCTGTTTTTT
. TRBJ1-3 TRBV6-6 . CASSYNRQSSGNTIYF TGTGCCAGCAGTTATAATCGACAGTCTTCCGGAAACACCATATATTTT
TRBD2 TRBJ2-1 TRBV9 . CASSPSGLAGLRDEQFF TGTGCCAGCAGCCCCTCCGGACTAGCGGGGCTCAGGGATGAGCAGTTCTTC
TRBD1 TRBJ2-2 TRBV11-2 few CASTWGRGRPGELFF TGTGCCAGCACCTGGGGCAGGGGGCGACCCGGGGAGCTGTTTTTT
TRBD1 TRBJ1-2 TRBV5-4 . CASSSDRGPGYTF TGTGCCAGCAGTTCAGACAGGGGCCCTGGCTACACCTTC
TRBD1 TRBJ2-2 TRBV5-1 few CASSFRDSRSGELFF TGCGCCAGCAGCTTCCGGGACAGTAGAAGCGGGGAGCTGTTTTTT
TRBD1 TRBJ1-1 TRBV11-2 . CASSLVGTGVNTEAFF TGTGCCAGCAGCTTAGTGGGGACAGGGGTGAACACTGAAGCTTTCTTT
. TRBJ2-6 TRBV5-6 . CASSLERAIANVLTF TGTGCCAGCAGCTTGGAGAGGGCGATTGCCAACGTCCTGACTTTC
TRBD1 TRBJ1-2 TRBV5-1 . CASSLMQGQARGYTF TGCGCCAGCAGCCTAATGCAAGGACAGGCCCGCGGCTACACCTTC
TRBD1 TRBJ1-6 TRBV3-1/TRBV3-2 once CASSPRDSNSPLHF TGTGCCAGCAGCCCCCGGGACAGTAATTCACCCCTCCACTTT
. TRBJ1-3 TRBV15 . CATSMRHGNTIYF TGTGCCACCAGCATGCGGCACGGTAACACCATATATTTT
. TRBJ2-2 TRBV12-3/TRBV12-4 . CASSLTGTGELFF TGTGCCAGCAGTTTGACCGGGACCGGGGAGCTGTTTTTT
. TRBJ2-2 TRBV7-9 . CASTDTRQGYTGELFF TGTGCCAGCACCGATACGCGGCAGGGTTACACCGGGGAGCTGTTTTTT
TRBD2 TRBJ2-2 TRBV6-2/TRBV6-3 . CASSYSLLAGGYTGELFF TGTGCCAGCAGTTATTCCCTACTAGCGGGGGGCTACACCGGGGAGCTGTTTTTT
TRBD2 TRBJ2-5 TRBV2 . CASSSGGAAMGQTQYF TGTGCCAGCAGTAGCGGGGGGGCCGCGATGGGACAGACCCAGTACTTC
TRBD1 TRBJ2-2 TRBV6-5 . CASSGQGLISGELFF TGTGCCAGCAGCGGACAGGGTCTGATCAGCGGGGAGCTGTTTTTT
TRBD1 TRBJ2-2 TRBV7-2 . CASSLGQGSANTGELFF TGTGCCAGCAGCTTGGGACAGGGGTCGGCGAACACCGGGGAGCTGTTTTTT
. TRBJ2-5 TRBV7-2 . CASSLGVGSQETQYF TGTGCCAGCAGCTTAGGGGTAGGGAGTCAAGAGACCCAGTACTTC
TRBD1 TRBJ1-2 TRBV6-6 few CASRNQGALNYGYTF TGTGCCAGCAGAAATCAGGGGGCGCTTAACTATGGCTACACCTTC
. TRBJ1-2 TRBV10-3 . CAVAGEGYGYTF TGTGCCGTAGCGGGGGAAGGCTATGGCTACACCTTC
TRBD1 TRBJ1-4 TRBV5-1 . CASSFTPTGLDEKLFF TGCGCCAGCAGCTTCACTCCGACAGGGTTGGATGAAAAACTGTTTTTT
. TRBJ2-1 TRBV12-3/TRBV12-4 . CASSLSWRNEQFF TGTGCCAGCAGTTTAAGCTGGCGGAATGAGCAGTTCTTC
TRBD1 TRBJ1-2 TRBV6-1 . CASSSPTGAYGYTF TGTGCCAGCAGTTCCCCGACAGGGGCCTATGGCTACACCTTC
. TRBJ1-3 TRBV3-1/TRBV3-2 . CASSPFSGPGNTIYF TGTGCCAGCAGCCCTTTCTCAGGGCCTGGAAACACCATATATTTT
. TRBJ1-5 TRBV19 . CASSIPGGLNQPQHF TGTGCCAGTAGTATACCCGGGGGACTGAATCAGCCCCAGCATTTT
. TRBJ1-2 TRBV5-4 few CASSLDRSLYGYTF TGTGCCAGCAGCTTGGACAGGAGCCTATATGGCTACACCTTC
. TRBJ2-7 TRBV7-3 . CASSLSGGTAYEQYF TGTGCCAGCAGCTTAAGTGGGGGGACAGCCTACGAGCAGTACTTC
TRBD1 TRBJ2-1 TRBV15 . CATSRDRGYEQFF TGTGCCACCAGCAGAGACAGGGGGTATGAGCAGTTCTTC
. TRBJ2-3 TRBV6-1 few CASSEVPGRSADTQYF TGTGCCAGCAGTGAAGTTCCAGGGCGGAGCGCAGATACGCAGTATTTT
TRBD1 TRBJ1-6 TRBV7-9 . CASTPEGTGRNSPLHF TGTGCCAGCACCCCAGAAGGGACAGGGCGGAATTCACCCCTCCACTTT
TRBD1 TRBJ1-2 TRBV6-5 . CASSTGTAYGYTF TGTGCCAGCAGTACCGGGACAGCCTATGGCTACACCTTC
TRBD1 TRBJ2-2 TRBV18 . CASSPTDRGFTGELFF TGTGCCAGCTCACCAACGGACAGGGGATTTACCGGGGAGCTGTTTTTT
. TRBJ1-5 TRBV19 . CASSIVPAGLGQPQHF TGTGCCAGTAGTATAGTGCCGGCAGGGTTGGGTCAGCCCCAGCATTTT
TRBD1 TRBJ1-1 TRBV7-2 . CASSFQGATAEAFF TGTGCCAGCAGCTTTCAGGGGGCCACGGCTGAAGCTTTCTTT
TRBD2 TRBJ2-1 TRBV6-5 . CASSYGLAGNEQFF TGTGCCAGCAGTTACGGGCTAGCGGGCAATGAGCAGTTCTTC
TRBD1 TRBJ2-1 TRBV18 . CASSPSGTGAYNEQFF TGTGCCAGCTCACCGTCCGGGACAGGGGCCTACAATGAGCAGTTCTTC
TRBD2 TRBJ2-4 TRBV6-5 . CASSSRRGVAKNIQYF TGTGCCAGCAGTTCCCGACGGGGGGTAGCCAAAAACATTCAGTACTTC
. TRBJ1-2 TRBV7-2 . CASSLRGGRDYGYTF TGTGCCAGCAGCTTAAGGGGGGGGCGCGACTATGGCTACACCTTC
. TRBJ2-2 TRBV6-6 . CASSYTAGELFF TGTGCCAGCAGTTACACTGCCGGGGAGCTGTTTTTT
TRBD2 TRBJ2-5 TRBV7-2 . CASSLAPLAGGPLPTQYF TGTGCCAGCAGCTTAGCCCCACTAGCGGGGGGGCCCTTACCGACCCAGTACTTC
. TRBJ2-7 TRBV6-2/TRBV6-3 . CASSLNGYEQYF TGTGCCAGCAGTCTGAACGGCTACGAGCAGTACTTC
TRBD1 TRBJ2-3 TRBV5-1 . CASSEDRVSADTQYF TGCGCCAGCAGCGAGGACAGGGTTAGCGCAGATACGCAGTATTTT
. TRBJ1-1 TRBV18 . CASSRGGDTEAFF TGTGCCAGCTCACGAGGGGGTGACACTGAAGCTTTCTTT
TRBD1 TRBJ2-5 TRBV7-6 . CASSRPGTGDQETQYF TGTGCCAGCAGCCGTCCCGGGACAGGGGACCAAGAGACCCAGTACTTC
. TRBJ1-6 TRBV4-1 . CASSSQRGRVGYNSPLHF TGCGCCAGCAGCTCGCAAAGGGGCCGGGTTGGCTATAATTCACCCCTCCACTTT
. TRBJ1-1 TRBV28 . CASSLLSTGSTEAFF TGTGCCAGCAGCTTGCTTTCTACAGGGTCCACTGAAGCTTTCTTT
TRBD1 TRBJ1-5 TRBV6-6 . CASSYSTGSRQPQHF TGTGCCAGCAGTTACTCGACAGGGTCGAGACAGCCCCAGCATTTT
TRBD1 TRBJ1-2 TRBV19 . CASGPRTGLPYGYTF TGTGCCAGTGGGCCGAGGACAGGGTTACCCTATGGCTACACCTTC